One sample yielded the 3 T cell receptor beta chains listed below, sequenced in a study of cytomegalovirus exposure and HLA in healthy donors. Vbeta (60) and Jbeta (13) primers were used in the PCR. The assay was immunoSEQ multiplex PCR, and TCRdb's table has in-frame clones only and misses some. Of 100,000 or so clones in the sample, about 80% were seen once. Sample: PBMCs. These receptors all come from a man aged 50 to 60 in good health and CMV-seropositive.

The V and J genes are TRBV2 and TRBJ2-1; 14 nucleotides align to TRBD2. The length of the CDR3 is 14 residues. The ends lost 8 bases at V and 10 bases at J; junction bases unmatched: 7. The germline V gene has CDR1 SNHLY and CDR2 FYNNEI. CDR3 residues: CASQGLAGAGEQFF. The CDR3 DNA reads TGTGCCAGCCAGGGACTAGCGGGAGCTGGGGAGCAGTTCTTC.

The J gene is TRBJ2-7, the V gene TRBV5-1; 8 bases are a match to TRBD1. CDR1 and CDR2 from the germline V gene are SGHRS and YFSETQ. This CDR3 is built from 15 residues. Germline trimming cut 3 bases from V and 5 bases from J; bases unmatched to any gene: 10. CDR3 sequence (DNA): TGCGCCAGCAGCTGGGGGACAGGCGATAAGAACGAGCAGTACTTC. Translated, it gives CASSWGTGDKNEQYF.

The chain has TRBV19 and TRBJ1-6, with D perhaps TRBD1 (5 bases). The germline V gene has CDR1 LNHDA and CDR2 SQIVND (reference sequence). V was cut by 0 bases and J by 6 bases, with 12 bases left in between. This CDR3 is built from 16 residues. The CDR3 loop is CASSIDRWQGNSPLHF. CDR3 DNA: TGTGCCAGTAGTATAGATCGGTGGCAGGGTAATTCACCCCTCCACTTT.